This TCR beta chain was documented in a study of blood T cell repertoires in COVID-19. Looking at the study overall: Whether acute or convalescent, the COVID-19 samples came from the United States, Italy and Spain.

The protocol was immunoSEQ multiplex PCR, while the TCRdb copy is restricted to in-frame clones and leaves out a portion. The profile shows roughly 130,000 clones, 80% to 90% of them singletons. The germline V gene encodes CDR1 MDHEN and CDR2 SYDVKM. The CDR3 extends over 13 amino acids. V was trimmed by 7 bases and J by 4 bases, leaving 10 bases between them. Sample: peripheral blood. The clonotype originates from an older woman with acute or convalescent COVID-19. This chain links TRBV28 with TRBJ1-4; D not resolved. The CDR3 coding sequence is TGTGCCAGCATCGCGGGAGGTAATGAAAAACTGTTTTTT. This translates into CASIAGGNEKLFF.